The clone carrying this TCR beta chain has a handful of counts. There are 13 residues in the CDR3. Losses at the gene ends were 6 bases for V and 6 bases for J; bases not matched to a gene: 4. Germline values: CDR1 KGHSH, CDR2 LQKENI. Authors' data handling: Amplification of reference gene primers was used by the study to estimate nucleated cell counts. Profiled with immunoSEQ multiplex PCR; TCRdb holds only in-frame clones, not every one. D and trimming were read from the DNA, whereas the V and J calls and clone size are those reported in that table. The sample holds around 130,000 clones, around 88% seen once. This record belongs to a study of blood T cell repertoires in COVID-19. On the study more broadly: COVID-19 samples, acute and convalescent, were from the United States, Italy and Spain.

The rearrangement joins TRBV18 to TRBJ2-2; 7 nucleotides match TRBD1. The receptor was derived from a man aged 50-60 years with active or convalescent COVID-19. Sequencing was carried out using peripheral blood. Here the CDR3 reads CASSRQGPGELFF. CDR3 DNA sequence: TGTGCCAGCTCCCGACAGGGTCCCGGGGAGCTGTTTTTT.